This is a list of T cell receptor beta chains from one sample in a study of beta chain features in type 1 diabetes. Sequencing was performed with immunoSEQ multiplex PCR; in TCRdb, only in-frame clones are kept and a portion is missing. The repertoire includes 200,000 to 250,000 clones, around 9.9% of them detected once, and 1% to 1.5% sits in the top ten. Sequenced input: central memory CD4+ T cells from blood. These receptors were taken from a man younger than 35 in good health. The CDR3 runs from the conserved cysteine through the conserved F or W. The order of the fields is V gene, J gene, clone size, CDR3 protein. Clone sizes are given selectively: once, few, many, or a class where the clone is expanded.

TRBV7-2	TRBJ2-3	NA	CASSATGRSDTQYF
TRBV7-6	TRBJ2-1	NA	CASSRDSSSYNEQFF
TRBV6-1	TRBJ1-2	few	CASSESPNDGGYTF
TRBV18	TRBJ1-1	few	CASSAETGGAEAFF
TRBV5-1	TRBJ2-3	NA	CASSLEATSDTQYF
TRBV5-4	TRBJ2-2	few	CASSHMLPNGAGELFF
TRBV7-6	TRBJ2-3	many	CASRSGGGEGTDTQYF
TRBV1	TRBJ2-7	many	CTSSPLYEQYF
TRBV2	TRBJ2-5	few	CASSRDRTQETQYF
TRBV9	TRBJ2-2	few	CASSVASVAGELFF